This T cell receptor (beta chain) was documented in a study of graft-versus-host responses after intestinal transplantation. General observations from the study: Present in recipient marrow, GvH clones included some that appeared first in ileum or blood.

As for this clone: What it binds is not known.

Profiling relied on immunoSEQ multiplex PCR, and the TCRdb table lists in-frame clones only, not all of them. This sample yields approximately 99,000 clones, of which 92% are seen a single time; 0.069% belongs to the top ten. Trimming pared 6 bases from V and 4 bases from J, leaving 12 bases between. The germline CDR1 and CDR2 sequences are MGHRA and YSYEKL. The CDR3 spans 14 residues. The receptor comes from a human donor who was the organ donor for an intestinal transplant. This sequence joins TRBV4-1 and TRBJ1-4; possible D gene TRBD1, 6 bases. The sample was unstimulated CD8+ T cells sorted from spleen or lymph node cells, taken before transplant. The CDR3 reads CASSVGGDNEKLFF. The CDR3 DNA sequence: TGCGCCAGCAGTGTAGGGGGGGATAATGAAAAACTGTTTTTT.